Each of the 2 T cell receptor beta chains below was sequenced from the same sample in a study of T-cell reconstitution after alpha-beta-depleted transplantation in children. A TCRbeta library incorporating unique molecular identifiers was prepared. TCRdb used MiXCR to reprocess the PCR reads, holding one entry per CDR3 protein. The data show about 980,000 distinct CDR3 sequences, around 30% seen once. The material was PBMCs, mostly from graft donor cells, obtained 360 days after TCRalphabeta/CD19-depleted stem cell transplant. The source of these receptors is a boy under two years old who had a stem cell transplant for SCID, so the T cells may come from the graft donor.

The chain combines TRBV6-2 or TRBV6-3 with TRBJ2-1; possibly TRBD1 for D (9 bases). CDR1 is MNHEY, CDR2 SVGEGT, per germline. The CDR3 has 20 amino acids. V shed 0 bases and J shed 1 base, with 22 bases lying between them. The CDR3 DNA follows: TGTGCCAGCAGTTACTCCGGGACAGGGAACAGCGGGGGATCCTACAATGAGCAGTTCTTC. This codes for CASSYSGTGNSGGSYNEQFF.

The chain is built from TRBV6-5 and TRBJ1-4, with 8 nucleotides matching TRBD1. The germline V gene encodes CDR1 MNHEY and CDR2 SVGAGI. The CDR3 extends over 14 amino acids. V was pared by 1 base and J by 10 bases, with 5 bases of the junction left unmatched. CDR3 bases: TGTGCCAGCAGTTACTACTCCGACAGGGGAAAACTGTTTTTT. Translating it yields CASSYYSDRGKLFF.